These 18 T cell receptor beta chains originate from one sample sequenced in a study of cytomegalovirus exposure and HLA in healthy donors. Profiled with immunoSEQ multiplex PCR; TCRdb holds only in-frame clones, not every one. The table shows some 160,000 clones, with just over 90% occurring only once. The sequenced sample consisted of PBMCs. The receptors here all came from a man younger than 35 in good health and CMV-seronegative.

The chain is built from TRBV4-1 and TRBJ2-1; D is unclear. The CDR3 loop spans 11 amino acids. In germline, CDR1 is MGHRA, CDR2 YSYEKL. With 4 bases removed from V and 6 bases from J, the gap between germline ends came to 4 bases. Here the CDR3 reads CASSLANEQFF. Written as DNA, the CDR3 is TGCGCCAGCAGCCTAGCCAATGAGCAGTTCTTC.

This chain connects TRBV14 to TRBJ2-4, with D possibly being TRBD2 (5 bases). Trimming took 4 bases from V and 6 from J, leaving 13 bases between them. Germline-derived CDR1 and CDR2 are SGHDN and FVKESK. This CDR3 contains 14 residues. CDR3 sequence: CASSLRGSGNIQYF. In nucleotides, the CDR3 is TGTGCCAGCAGCCTACGGGGTTCGGGAAACATTCAGTACTTC.

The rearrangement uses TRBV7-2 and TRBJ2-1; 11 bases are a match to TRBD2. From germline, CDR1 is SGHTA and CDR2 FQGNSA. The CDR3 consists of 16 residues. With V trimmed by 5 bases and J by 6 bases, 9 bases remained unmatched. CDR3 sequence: CASSQALAGGGNEQFF. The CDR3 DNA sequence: TGTGCCAGCAGCCAAGCCCTAGCGGGAGGCGGCAATGAGCAGTTCTTC.

The CDR3 nucleotides are TGCGCCAGCAGCGGAGGGACTAGCGTGTACAATGAGCAGTTCTTC. It specifies CASSGGTSVYNEQFF. This chain uses TRBV5-1 with TRBJ2-1; TRBD2 matches at 10 bases. The junction had 5 bases not matched to a gene; V was cut back by 4 bases and J by 4 bases. CDR3 length equals 15 residues. Germline loops: CDR1 SGHRS, CDR2 YFSETQ.

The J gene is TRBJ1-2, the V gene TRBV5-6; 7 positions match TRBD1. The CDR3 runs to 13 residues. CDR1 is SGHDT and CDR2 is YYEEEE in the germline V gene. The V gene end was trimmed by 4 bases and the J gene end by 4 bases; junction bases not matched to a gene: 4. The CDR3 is CASSRTGPYGYTF. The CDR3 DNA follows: TGTGCCAGCAGCCGGACAGGACCCTATGGCTACACCTTC. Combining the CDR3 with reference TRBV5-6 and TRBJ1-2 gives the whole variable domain DAGVTQSPTHLIKTRGQQVTLRCSPKSGHDTVSWYQQALGQGPQFIFQYYEEEERQRGNFPDRFSGHQFPNYSSELNVNALLLGDSALYLCASSRTGPYGYTFGSGTRLTVV.

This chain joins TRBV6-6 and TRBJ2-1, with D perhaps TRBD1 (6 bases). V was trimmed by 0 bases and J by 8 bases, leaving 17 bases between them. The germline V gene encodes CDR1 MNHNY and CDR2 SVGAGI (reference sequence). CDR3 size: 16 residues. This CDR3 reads CASSYSRQDPRDEQFF. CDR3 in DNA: TGTGCCAGCAGTTACTCGCGACAGGACCCTAGGGATGAGCAGTTCTTC.

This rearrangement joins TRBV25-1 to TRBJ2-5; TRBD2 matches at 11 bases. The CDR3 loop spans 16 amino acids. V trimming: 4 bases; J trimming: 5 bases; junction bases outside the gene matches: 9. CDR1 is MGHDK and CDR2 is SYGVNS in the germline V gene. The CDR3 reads CASSGSLTSGTETQYF. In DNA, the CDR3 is TGTGCCAGCAGTGGCTCCCTGACTAGCGGGACGGAGACCCAGTACTTC.

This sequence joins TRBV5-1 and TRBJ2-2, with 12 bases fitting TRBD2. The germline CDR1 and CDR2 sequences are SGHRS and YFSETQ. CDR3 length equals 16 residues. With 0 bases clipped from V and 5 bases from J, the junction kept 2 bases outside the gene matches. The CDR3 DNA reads TGCGCCAGCAGCTTGGTACTAGCGGGAGGAACCGGGGAGCTGTTTTTT. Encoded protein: CASSLVLAGGTGELFF.

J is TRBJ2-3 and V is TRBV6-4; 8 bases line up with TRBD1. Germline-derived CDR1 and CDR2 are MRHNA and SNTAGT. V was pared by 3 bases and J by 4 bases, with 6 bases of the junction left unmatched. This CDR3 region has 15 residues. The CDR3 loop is CASSERAGGADTQYF. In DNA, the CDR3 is TGTGCCAGCAGTGAAAGGGCAGGGGGCGCAGATACGCAGTATTTT.

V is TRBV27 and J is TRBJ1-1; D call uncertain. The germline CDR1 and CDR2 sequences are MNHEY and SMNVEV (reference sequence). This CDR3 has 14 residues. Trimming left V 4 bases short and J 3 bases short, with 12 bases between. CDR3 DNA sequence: TGTGCCAGCAGTTCACCTACGGGGTACACTGAAGCTTTCTTT. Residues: CASSSPTGYTEAFF.

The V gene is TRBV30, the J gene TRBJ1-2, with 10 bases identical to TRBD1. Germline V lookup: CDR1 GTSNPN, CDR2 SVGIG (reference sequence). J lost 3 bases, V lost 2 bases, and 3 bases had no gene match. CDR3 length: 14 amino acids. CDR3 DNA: TGTGCCTGGAGTACGGACAGGGGGGACTATGGCTACACCTTC. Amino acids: CAWSTDRGDYGYTF.

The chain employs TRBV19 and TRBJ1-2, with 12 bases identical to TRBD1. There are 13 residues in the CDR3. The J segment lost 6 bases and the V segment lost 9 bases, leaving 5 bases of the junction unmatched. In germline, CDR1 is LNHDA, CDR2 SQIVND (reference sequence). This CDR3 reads CASGTGGENGYTF. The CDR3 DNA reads TGTGCCAGCGGGACAGGGGGCGAGAATGGCTACACCTTC.

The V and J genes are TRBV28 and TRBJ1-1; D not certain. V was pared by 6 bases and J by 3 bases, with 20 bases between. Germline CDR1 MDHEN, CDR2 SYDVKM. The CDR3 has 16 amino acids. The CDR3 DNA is TGTGCCAGCAGCGCCCCGTACGGGGAGGAGGACACTGAAGCTTTCTTT. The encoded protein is CASSAPYGEEDTEAFF. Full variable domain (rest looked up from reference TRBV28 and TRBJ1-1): DVKVTQSSRYLVKRTGEKVFLECVQDMDHENMFWYRQDPGLGLRLIYFSYDVKMKEKGDIPEGYSVSREKKERFSLILESASTNQTSMYLCASSAPYGEEDTEAFFGQGTRLTVV.

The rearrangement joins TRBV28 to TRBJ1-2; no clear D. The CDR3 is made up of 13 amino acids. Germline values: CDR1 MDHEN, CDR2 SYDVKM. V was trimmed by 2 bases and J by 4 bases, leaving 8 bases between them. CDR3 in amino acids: CASSLMVVYGYTF. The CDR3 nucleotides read TGTGCCAGCAGTTTAATGGTAGTCTATGGCTACACCTTC.

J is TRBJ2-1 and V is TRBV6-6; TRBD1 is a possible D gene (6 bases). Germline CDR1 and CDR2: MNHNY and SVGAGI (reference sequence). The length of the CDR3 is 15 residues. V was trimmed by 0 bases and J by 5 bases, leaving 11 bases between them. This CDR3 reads CASSYSGAGDNEQFF. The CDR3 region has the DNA TGTGCCAGCAGTTACTCAGGGGCAGGGGACAATGAGCAGTTCTTC.

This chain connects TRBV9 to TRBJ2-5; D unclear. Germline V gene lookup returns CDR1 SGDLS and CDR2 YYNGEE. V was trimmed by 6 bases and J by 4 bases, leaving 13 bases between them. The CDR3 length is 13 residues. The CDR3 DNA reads TGTGCCAGCAACGTCCTGGGCGTAGAGACCCAGTACTTC. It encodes CASNVLGVETQYF.

CDR3 protein: CASSESISYNEQFF. DNA of the CDR3: TGCGCCAGCAGTGAGTCGATCAGTTACAATGAGCAGTTCTTC. The chain is built from TRBV10-1 and TRBJ2-1; unclear D gene. Between the trimmed V and J ends, which lost 0 bases and 4 bases, there was a span of 7 bases. This CDR3 has 14 amino acids. The germline V gene has CDR1 WNHNN and CDR2 SYGVQD (reference sequence).

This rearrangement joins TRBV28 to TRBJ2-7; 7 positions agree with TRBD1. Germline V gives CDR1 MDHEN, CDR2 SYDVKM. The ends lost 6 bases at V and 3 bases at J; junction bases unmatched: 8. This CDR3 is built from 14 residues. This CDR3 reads CASRSGQQLYEQYV. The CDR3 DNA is TGTGCCAGCAGATCGGGACAGCAGCTCTACGAGCAGTACGTC.